What follows are 6 T cell receptor beta chains derived from one specimen sequenced in a study of blood T cells in healthy people across ages. A second PCR of 7 to 11 cycles used a sample-barcoded 5' primer and a J-beta primer mix. TCRdb reprocessed the 5' RACE reads with MiXCR, giving one entry per CDR3 protein. The table lists 500,000 to 700,000 distinct CDR3 sequences, under 30% of them singletons. The sample was blood. The receptors come from a woman older than 75 in good health.

In regard to this clonotype: One junction end does not reproduce the germline sequence, and a read error may be involved. The V gene is TRBV9, the J gene TRBJ2-1; 7 bases are shared with TRBD2. The CDR3 contains 15 residues. Germline-derived CDR1 and CDR2 are SGDLS and YYNGEE. The CDR3 nucleotides are TGTACCAGCAGCGTCTCAGGGAGGGATTACCATGAGCAGTTCTTC. It specifies CTSSVSGRDYHEQFF.

In the case of this clonotype: One end of the junction varies from germline; a read error may be responsible. The J gene is TRBJ1-2, the V gene TRBV4-1, with D unresolved. The CDR3 extends over 15 amino acids. Germline V gene data show CDR1 as MGHRA and CDR2 as YSYEKL. For the CDR3, the DNA is TGCGCCAGCAGCCAAGAGCCCCGGGTGAAGGGTGGCCACACCTTC. This codes for CASSQEPRVKGGHTF.

This clonotype was recorded many times. The chain has TRBV4-3 and TRBJ2-5, with D maybe TRBD2 (5 bases). This CDR3 region has 16 residues. Germline CDR1 reads LGHNA; CDR2 reads YSLEER. Trimming cost V 0 bases and J 5 bases, with 16 bases left between them. CDR3 loop: CASSQERTPVAETQYF. CDR3 nucleotides: TGCGCCAGCAGCCAAGAACGGACGCCTGTAGCGGAGACCCAGTACTTC.

This clonotype was observed a few times. This may be a read error, as it is one base from a much larger clone. In DNA, the CDR3 is TGTGCCAGCAGAGAAACCGGGACAGGGAGGAACGAGCAGTACTTC. Its protein is CASRETGTGRNEQYF. The chain uses TRBV6-2 or TRBV6-3 and TRBJ2-7, with 9 bases lining up with TRBD1. CDR1 MNHEY and CDR2 SVGEGT come from the germline V gene. V was clipped by 6 bases and J by 5 bases; unmatched bases: 11. This CDR3 spans 15 amino acids.

CDR3 sequence: CASSELQGALAKNIQYF. CDR3 DNA: TGTGCCAGCAGCGAGCTACAGGGAGCCCTAGCCAAAAACATTCAGTACTTC. The chain has TRBV7-2 and TRBJ2-4, with D tentatively TRBD1 (6 bases). Trimming removed 5 bases from V and 0 bases from J, with 17 bases in between. Germline CDR1 SGHTA, CDR2 FQGNSA. The CDR3 has 17 amino acids.

In its sample, this clonotype was seen many times. The chain couples TRBV7-2 to TRBJ2-1; perhaps TRBD1 as D (5 bases). The CDR3 is 14 amino acids. The V gene's germline CDR1 is SGHTA and CDR2 FQGNSA. The V gene lost 2 bases and the J gene lost 3 bases, with 8 bases spanning the gap. CDR3 in DNA: TGTGCCAGCAGCTTACCTGACAGCTACAATGAGCAGTTCTTC. This codes for CASSLPDSYNEQFF.